The 3 T cell receptor beta chains below were found in one sample sequenced in a study of T-cell reconstitution after alpha-beta-depleted transplantation in children. Unique molecular identifiers tagged the TCRbeta library. Each CDR3 protein gets one entry after TCRdb re-called the PCR reads with MiXCR. The repertoire holds 500,000 or so distinct CDR3 sequences, around a third seen once, with under 3% in the top ten. Sequenced here: PBMCs from the stem cell graft donor, sampled from the stem cell graft. The origin of the receptors is a human donor who donated a stem cell graft to a child with aplastic anemia.

The genes are TRBV5-1 and TRBJ1-3; no reliable D call. Germline loops: CDR1 SGHRS, CDR2 YFSETQ. V lost 0 bases to trimming and J lost 0 bases, with 10 bases between them. CDR3 size: 16 residues. The CDR3 sequence is CASSLVASVSGNTIYF. The CDR3 coding sequence is TGCGCCAGCAGCTTGGTAGCGTCCGTCTCTGGAAACACCATATATTTT.

The chain recombines TRBV6-1 with TRBJ1-1; D possibly corresponds to TRBD1 (5 bases). CDR3 length: 14 amino acids. The V end lost 7 bases, the J end lost 2 bases, and 14 bases lay between the germline ends. CDR1 MNHNS and CDR2 SASEGT come from the germline V gene. The CDR3 protein is CASTAPGANTEAFF. The CDR3 nucleotides are TGTGCCAGCACCGCCCCCGGGGCTAACACTGAAGCTTTCTTT.

DNA for the CDR3: TGTGCCAGCAGCTATACGCGGACAGTTCGAGGCTATGGCTACACCTTC. It codes for CASSYTRTVRGYGYTF. The chain recombines TRBV9 with TRBJ1-2, with D perhaps TRBD1 (6 bases). Deletions cut 4 bases from V and 4 bases from J, with 20 bases between. The CDR3 length is 16 residues. Germline loops: CDR1 SGDLS, CDR2 YYNGEE.